This TCR beta chain comes out of a study of cytomegalovirus exposure and HLA in healthy donors. This CDR3 has 15 amino acids. J gave up 2 bases and V 0 bases, and 3 bases lay outside the gene matches. Germline CDR1 SGHRS, CDR2 YFSETQ. Whole-study findings and limits: DRB1 showed the most TCR associations and HLA-C the fewest in a later analysis, as rates varied by HLA locus. The presence/absence work took it that sequencing depth was about the same across donors.

With respect to this clone: The antigen is unknown.

In the PCR, 60 Vbeta and 13 Jbeta primers were used. Generated by immunoSEQ multiplex PCR, the TCRdb table keeps only in-frame clones and is missing some. This table has 110,000 or so clones, around 69% appearing once. Sequenced sample: PBMCs. This sequence originates from a man aged 45-65 years in good health and CMV-seropositive. The chain uses TRBV5-1 and TRBJ2-5; TRBD2 aligns across 8 bases. The CDR3 DNA reads TGCGCCAGCAGCTTGGCTGGGACTAGTCAAGAGACCCAGTACTTC. Translating it yields CASSLAGTSQETQYF.